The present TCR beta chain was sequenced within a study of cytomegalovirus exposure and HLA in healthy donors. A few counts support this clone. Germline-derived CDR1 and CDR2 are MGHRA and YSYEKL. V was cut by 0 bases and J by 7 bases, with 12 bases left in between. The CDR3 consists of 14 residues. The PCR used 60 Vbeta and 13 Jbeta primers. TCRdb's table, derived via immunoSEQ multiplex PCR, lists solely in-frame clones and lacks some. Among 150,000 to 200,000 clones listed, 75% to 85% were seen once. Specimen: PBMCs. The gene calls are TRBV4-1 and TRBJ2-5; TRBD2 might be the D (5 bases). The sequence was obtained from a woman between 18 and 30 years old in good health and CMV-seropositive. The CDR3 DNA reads TGCGCCAGCAGCCAAGATGTGGGGAGTTCGACCCAGTACTTC. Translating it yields CASSQDVGSSTQYF.